The 17 T cell receptor beta chains presented below share a single source sample, sequenced in a study of T cell clonotyping in hematopoietic cell transplantation. Some clones are missing from TCRdb's copy, which holds only in-frame ones; the method was immunoSEQ multiplex PCR. The sample shows under 20,000 clones, around 77% of them seen only once. Time point denoted: recipient sample about 28 days before transplant, after cytoreduction. The source was peripheral blood mononuclear cells, collected before stem cell transplant. The receptor source for this set is a man in his sixties with acute myeloid leukemia. Some clones in this sample may be carry-over from other donors' samples.

V usage is TRBV27 and J usage is TRBJ1-5; 9 nucleotides line up with TRBD1. The V and J ends lost 5 bases and 0 bases, in that order; junction bases with no gene match: 5. CDR3 length: 16 residues. In germline, CDR1 is MNHEY, CDR2 SMNVEV (reference sequence). CDR3 DNA sequence: TGTGCCAGCAGTCCCGGGACAGGGTATAGCAATCAGCCCCAGCATTTT. Its translation is CASSPGTGYSNQPQHF.

This chain links TRBV19 with TRBJ1-1; D is ambiguous. Trimming stripped 10 bases from V and 0 bases from J, with 18 bases between. The CDR3 is made up of 15 amino acids. The germline V gene encodes CDR1 LNHDA and CDR2 SQIVND (reference sequence). As DNA, the CDR3 is TGTGCCATCCGTCGAGGCGGACTCATGAACACTGAAGCTTTCTTT. It is translated as CAIRRGGLMNTEAFF.

The gene calls are TRBV7-9 and TRBJ1-6; D is possibly TRBD1 (6 bases). Trimming took off 5 bases at V and 6 bases at J, with 14 bases between the two ends. The CDR3 is 15 residues long. Looked up from germline, CDR1 is SEHNR and CDR2 is FQNEAQ (reference sequence). The CDR3 sequence: CASSAPGQSNSPLHF. CDR3 nucleotide sequence: TGTGCCAGCAGCGCCCCCGGACAGAGTAATTCACCCCTCCACTTT. The variable domain in full, with the rest retrieved from reference TRBV7-9 and TRBJ1-6, is DTGVSQNPRHKITKRGQNVTFRCDPISEHNRLYWYRQTLGQGPEFLTYFQNEAQLEKSRLLSDRFSAERPKGSFSTLEIQRTEQGDSAMYLCASSAPGQSNSPLHFGNGTRLTVT.

CDR3 nucleotide sequence: TGTGCCAGCAGCCCCGACGGAATAATAGCCAAAAACATTCAGTACTTC. Translation gives CASSPDGIIAKNIQYF. This chain uses TRBV7-3 with TRBJ2-4; D uncertain. Germline V lookup: CDR1 SGHTA, CDR2 FQGTGA. This CDR3 comprises 16 residues. The V gene lost 5 bases and the J gene lost 0 bases, with 14 bases spanning the gap.

This clone has a handful of counts. V gene TRBV19 combines with J gene TRBJ1-1, with D possibly matching TRBD1 (5 bases). The CDR3 is 14 residues long. CDR1 is LNHDA and CDR2 is SQIVND in the germline V gene (reference sequence). V was trimmed by 3 bases and J by 0 bases, leaving 8 bases between them. For the CDR3, the DNA is TGTGCCAGTAGTATCGGGGCGATGAACACTGAAGCTTTCTTT. This encodes CASSIGAMNTEAFF.

The V gene is TRBV14, the J gene TRBJ2-2; 8 bases are shared with TRBD2. The CDR3 length is 16 residues. Germline CDR1 and CDR2: SGHDN and FVKESK. V trimming: 0 bases; J trimming: 4 bases; junction bases outside the gene matches: 4. The CDR3 DNA is TGTGCCAGCAGCCAAGAAATGGCGGGGGGCACCGGGGAGCTGTTTTTT. Translation gives CASSQEMAGGTGELFF.

This clone came up a few times. V gene TRBV15 combines with J gene TRBJ2-7; D gene uncertain. Germline assignment: CDR1 LNHNV and CDR2 YYDKDF (reference sequence). V was cut by 1 base and J by 12 bases, with 22 bases left in between. The CDR3 spans 15 residues. CDR3 sequence reads: CATSRGLGTGPRRYF. In nucleotides, the CDR3 is TGTGCCACCAGCAGAGGGCTCGGCACGGGCCCTCGACGGTACTTC.

This clone was observed a few times. The chain employs TRBV30 and TRBJ2-3, with D possibly being TRBD1 (5 bases). This CDR3 has 15 amino acids. Trimming removed 0 bases at V and 2 bases at J, with 12 bases between. Germline V gene sequence: CDR1 GTSNPN, CDR2 SVGIG (reference sequence). For the CDR3, the DNA is TGTGCCTGGAGTGTTGACGACAGTATCACAGATACGCAGTATTTT. This codes for CAWSVDDSITDTQYF.

This clone was recorded a few times. J is TRBJ2-7 and V is TRBV6-1; 8 bases are a match to TRBD1. Germline CDR1 is MNHNS and CDR2 is SASEGT. The CDR3 sequence is 13 residues long. Losses at the gene ends were 4 bases for V and 6 bases for J; bases not matched to a gene: 5. DNA of the CDR3: TGTGCCAGCAGTGGCAGGGGGCTTAGCGAGCAGTACTTC. Translated, it gives CASSGRGLSEQYF.

The rearrangement joins TRBV28 to TRBJ2-5; D perhaps matches TRBD2 (8 bases). This CDR3 spans 16 amino acids. V was trimmed by 5 bases and J by 6 bases, leaving 22 bases between them. Germline V CDR1 and CDR2: MDHEN, SYDVKM. Here the CDR3 DNA reads TGTGCCAGCAGTCTCGCGGGGGGACAGCCACCAAAGACCCAGTACTTC. Its translation is CASSLAGGQPPKTQYF.

This sequence joins TRBV19 and TRBJ2-1, with TRBD2 matching 12 bases. V lost 4 bases, J lost 4 bases, and 2 bases stayed unmatched. The germline gives CDR1 LNHDA, CDR2 SQIVND (reference sequence). The CDR3 length is 15 residues. CDR3 coding DNA: TGTGCCAGTAGTAAGACTAGCGGGGGTTACAATGAGCAGTTCTTC. Translating gives CASSKTSGGYNEQFF.

This clone was recorded a few times. Germline and junction disagree at one end, which may indicate a read error. V is TRBV4-2 and J is TRBJ1-2; D might be TRBD1 (6 bases). The CDR3 is made up of 14 amino acids. CDR1 and CDR2 from the germline V gene are LGHNA and YNFKEQ. DNA of the CDR3: TGTGCCAGCAGCTTACGACAGGCTAACCATGGCTACACCTTC. Protein sequence: CASSLRQANHGYTF.

The rearrangement links TRBV2 to TRBJ2-3, with D perhaps matching TRBD2 (5 bases). The length of the CDR3 is 15 residues. The V end was cut by 4 bases, the J end by 11 bases, with 22 bases between. Germline V gives CDR1 SNHLY, CDR2 FYNNEI. The DNA of the CDR3 is TGTGCCAGCAGTGGGGTCGGCGGGCCCCTCTGGGGGCAGTATTTT. It codes for CASSGVGGPLWGQYF.

V gene TRBV5-8 combines with J gene TRBJ2-7, with TRBD2 identical over 8 bases. The CDR3 spans 14 residues. The V segment lost 1 base and the J segment 2 bases; nucleotides outside the gene matches: 2. Germline CDR1 and CDR2: SGHTS and YDEGEE. CDR3 sequence: CASSLLRGAYEQYF. The DNA of the CDR3 is TGTGCCAGCAGCTTGCTGCGGGGGGCCTACGAGCAGTACTTC.

The chain couples TRBV9 to TRBJ2-2, with TRBD2 as a possible D gene (7 bases). Trimming cost V 3 bases and J 4 bases, with 10 bases left between them. The CDR3 extends over 14 amino acids. Germline V gene sequence: CDR1 SGDLS, CDR2 YYNGEE. The CDR3 protein is CASSEGGGTGELFF. CDR3 DNA: TGTGCCAGCAGCGAGGGGGGGGGCACCGGGGAGCTGTTTTTT. The full variable domain, its missing parts supplied by reference TRBV9 and TRBJ2-2, is DSGVTQTPKHLITATGQRVTLRCSPRSGDLSVYWYQQSLDQGLQFLIQYYNGEERAKGNILERFSAQQFPDLHSELNLSSLELGDSALYFCASSEGGGTGELFFGEGSRLTVL.

The rearrangement uses TRBV5-6 and TRBJ2-7; D ambiguous. The CDR3 length is 14 residues. The V gene lost 0 bases and the J gene lost 6 bases, with 13 bases spanning the gap. The germline V gene encodes CDR1 SGHDT and CDR2 YYEEEE. CDR3 in DNA: TGTGCCAGCAGCTTGGAGGCAGCTTGGGTCGAGCAGTACTTC. Encoded protein: CASSLEAAWVEQYF.

The chain recombines TRBV19 with TRBJ1-6; no clear D gene. Germline assignment: CDR1 LNHDA and CDR2 SQIVND (reference sequence). The CDR3 is made up of 13 amino acids. The germline V and J ends were trimmed by 5 bases and 9 bases, with 11 bases remaining between them. CDR3 nucleotide sequence: TGTGCCAGTAGTCCGAGTTCAAGTTCACCCCTCCACTTT. Its translation: CASSPSSSSPLHF.